The source of this T cell receptor (beta chain) is a study of response to subunit inactivated influenza vaccine. Points from the study as a whole: Each seasonal influenza vaccination recruits few new T cells, the authors suggested.

Each CDR3 protein is one row after TCRdb ran MiXCR on the RT-PCR reads. The table shows about 520,000 distinct CDR3 sequences, with about 10% occurring only once. CDR3 length: 13 amino acids. Trimming shortened V by 5 bases and J by 3 bases, and 11 bases separated the two germline ends. CDR1 and CDR2 (germline): SNHLY, FYNNEI. Concerning this clonotype itself: Its antigen remains unknown.

The chain joins TRBV2 to TRBJ2-7, with D possibly being TRBD2 (5 bases). The sequencing here drew on PBMCs from blood, taken about 40 days after vaccination. The clonotype originates from a man aged 45-65 years who received an inactivated influenza vaccine. In DNA form, the CDR3 reads TGTGCCAGCAGTAAGGAGGACCTCTACGAGCAGTACTTC. Amino acid sequence: CASSKEDLYEQYF.